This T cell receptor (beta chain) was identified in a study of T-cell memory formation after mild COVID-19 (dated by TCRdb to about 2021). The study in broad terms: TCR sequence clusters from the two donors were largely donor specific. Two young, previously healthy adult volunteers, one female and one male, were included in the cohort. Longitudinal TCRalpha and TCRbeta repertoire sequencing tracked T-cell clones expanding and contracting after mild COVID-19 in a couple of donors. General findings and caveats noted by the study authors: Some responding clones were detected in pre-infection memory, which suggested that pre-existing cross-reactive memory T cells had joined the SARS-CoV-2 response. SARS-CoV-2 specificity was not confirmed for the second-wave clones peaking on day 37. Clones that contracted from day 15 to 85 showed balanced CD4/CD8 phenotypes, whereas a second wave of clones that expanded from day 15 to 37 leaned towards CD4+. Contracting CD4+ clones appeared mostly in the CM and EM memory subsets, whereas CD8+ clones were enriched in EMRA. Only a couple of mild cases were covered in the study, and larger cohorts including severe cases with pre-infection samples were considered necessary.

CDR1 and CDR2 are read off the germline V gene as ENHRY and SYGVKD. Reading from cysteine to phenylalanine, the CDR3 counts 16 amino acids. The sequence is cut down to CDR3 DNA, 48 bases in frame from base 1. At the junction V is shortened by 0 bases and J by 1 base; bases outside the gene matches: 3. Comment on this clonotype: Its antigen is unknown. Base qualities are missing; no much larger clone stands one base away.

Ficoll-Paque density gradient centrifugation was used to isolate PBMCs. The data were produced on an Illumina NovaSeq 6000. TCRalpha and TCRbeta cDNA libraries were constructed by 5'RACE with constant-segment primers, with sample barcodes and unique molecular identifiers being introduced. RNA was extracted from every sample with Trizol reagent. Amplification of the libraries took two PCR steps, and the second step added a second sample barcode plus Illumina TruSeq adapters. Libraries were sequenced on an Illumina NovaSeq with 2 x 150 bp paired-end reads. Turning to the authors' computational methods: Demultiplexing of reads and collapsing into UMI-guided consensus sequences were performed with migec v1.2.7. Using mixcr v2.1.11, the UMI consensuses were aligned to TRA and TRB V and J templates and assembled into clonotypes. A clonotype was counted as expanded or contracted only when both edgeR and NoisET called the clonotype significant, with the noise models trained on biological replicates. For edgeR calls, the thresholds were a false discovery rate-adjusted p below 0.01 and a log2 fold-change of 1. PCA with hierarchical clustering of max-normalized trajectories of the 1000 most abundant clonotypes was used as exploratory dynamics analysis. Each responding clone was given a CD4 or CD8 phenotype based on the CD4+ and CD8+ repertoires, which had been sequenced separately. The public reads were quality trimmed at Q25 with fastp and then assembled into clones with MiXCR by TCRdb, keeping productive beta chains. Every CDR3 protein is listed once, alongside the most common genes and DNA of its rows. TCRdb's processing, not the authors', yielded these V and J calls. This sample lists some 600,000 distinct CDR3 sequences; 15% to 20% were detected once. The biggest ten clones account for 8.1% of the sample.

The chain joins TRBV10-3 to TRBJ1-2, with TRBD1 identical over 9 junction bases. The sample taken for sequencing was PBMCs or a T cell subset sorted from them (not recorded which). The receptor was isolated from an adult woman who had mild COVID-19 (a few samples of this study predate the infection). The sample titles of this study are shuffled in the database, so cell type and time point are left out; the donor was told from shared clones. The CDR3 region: CAISESTGGHNYGYTF. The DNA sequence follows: TGTGCCATCAGTGAGTCGACAGGGGGACATAACTATGGCTACACCTTC.